A selection of T cell receptor beta chains follows, all from one sample in a study of lymphopenia after photon versus proton radiotherapy. Here immunoSEQ multiplex PCR was the method, and the copy in TCRdb shows in-frame clones only, minus some. The table includes 15,000 to 20,000 clones, 80% to 90% detected once. The sample was peripheral blood, taken from a patient treated with proton-based radiotherapy. The receptors were gathered from a man between 65 and 85 years old with pancreatic cancer. The CDR3 runs from the conserved cysteine through the conserved F or W. The D gene is left open where the match is weak. Size values are once, few and many counts, or a class for expanded clones, and some rows have none.

>few|TRBJ1-2|.|TRBV10-1
CASSPSSYAYGYTF
TGCGCCAGCAGTCCTTCCTCCTATGCCTATGGCTACACCTTC
>.|TRBJ2-2|.|TRBV9
CASSPQTRVNAGELFF
TGTGCCAGCAGCCCTCAGACTAGGGTGAACGCCGGGGAGCTGTTTTTT
>.|TRBJ2-5|TRBD1|TRBV11-3
CASSSTGQGAETQYF
TGTGCCAGCAGCTCAACGGGACAGGGGGCAGAGACCCAGTACTTC
>.|TRBJ2-3|.|TRBV6-1
CASNREISTDTQYF
TGTGCCAGCAATAGGGAAATCAGCACAGATACGCAGTATTTT
>few|TRBJ2-7|.|TRBV27
CASSFRRSYEQYF
TGTGCCAGCAGTTTCCGGCGTTCCTACGAGCAGTACTTC
>.|TRBJ2-1|.|TRBV5-1
CASSSGVVDEQFF
TGCGCCAGCAGCTCGGGAGTAGTCGATGAGCAGTTCTTC
>.|TRBJ2-7|.|TRBV28
CASSPAGLSYEQYF
TGTGCCAGCAGCCCGGCGGGACTGAGCTACGAGCAGTACTTC
>.|TRBJ1-5|.|TRBV27
CASSATGHNQPQHF
TGTGCCAGCAGCGCGACAGGCCACAATCAGCCCCAGCATTTT
>once|TRBJ2-3|TRBD2|TRBV4-2
CASSPLAGVGTDTQYF
TGTGCCAGCAGCCCATTAGCGGGAGTGGGGACAGATACGCAGTATTTT
>.|TRBJ2-7|.|TRBV5-4
CASSFGTASYEQYF
TGTGCCAGCAGCTTCGGAACGGCCTCCTACGAGCAGTACTTC
>.|TRBJ2-2|.|TRBV19
CASSISRNTGELFF
TGTGCCAGTAGTATCTCCAGAAACACCGGGGAGCTGTTTTTT
>.|TRBJ1-1|.|TRBV19
CASSPTENTEAFF
TGTGCCAGTAGCCCAACAGAGAACACTGAAGCTTTCTTT
>.|TRBJ1-5|.|TRBV19
CAAQEGYSNQPQHF
TGTGCCGCCCAGGAGGGATATAGCAATCAGCCCCAGCATTTT
>.|TRBJ2-7|.|TRBV5-5
CASSLDWGSGEQYF
TGTGCCAGCAGCTTGGACTGGGGCTCGGGTGAGCAGTACTTC
>.|TRBJ2-7|TRBD1|TRBV7-2
CASSIRQGVYEQYF
TGTGCCAGCAGCATCAGACAGGGGGTCTACGAGCAGTACTTC
>.|TRBJ2-3|.|TRBV7-2
CASSLVGGPGAPDTQYF
TGTGCCAGCAGCTTAGTGGGGGGGCCGGGGGCCCCAGATACGCAGTATTTT
>.|TRBJ2-7|.|TRBV19
CASSLRGGGNEQYF
TGTGCCAGTTCCCTCCGGGGAGGGGGTAACGAGCAGTACTTC
>once|TRBJ2-1|.|TRBV7-3
CASSLIPGNSYNEQFF
TGTGCCAGCAGCTTAATACCCGGGAACTCCTACAATGAGCAGTTCTTC
>.|TRBJ2-7|TRBD2|TRBV7-2
CASSLGAGDGEQYF
TGTGCCAGCAGCTTAGGAGCGGGAGATGGTGAGCAGTACTTC
>.|TRBJ2-5|TRBD2|TRBV5-1
CASSSTIAGGFQETQYF
TGCGCCAGCAGCTCCACTATAGCGGGGGGATTTCAAGAGACCCAGTACTTC
>.|TRBJ1-1|TRBD1|TRBV11-3
CASSTRTGRAFF
TGTGCCAGCAGCACACGGACAGGGCGAGCTTTCTTT
>few|TRBJ1-1|TRBD1|TRBV19
CASRMTGTTGAFF
TGTGCCAGTAGGATGACAGGGACAACGGGAGCTTTCTTT
>.|TRBJ1-2|.|TRBV13
CASSQGRGNYGYTF
TGTGCCAGCAGCCAAGGACGGGGTAACTATGGCTACACCTTC
>once|TRBJ1-4|TRBD1|TRBV11-2
CASSLLSRGQGAEKLFF
TGTGCCAGCAGCTTACTTTCACGAGGACAGGGGGCTGAAAAACTGTTTTTT
>few|TRBJ2-1|TRBD1|TRBV5-6
CASSQMTGQGINEQFF
TGTGCCAGCAGCCAGATGACGGGACAGGGTATCAATGAGCAGTTCTTC
>.|TRBJ1-4|.|TRBV27
CASSYSRGTGKLFF
TGTGCCAGCAGTTACTCGAGGGGGACGGGAAAACTGTTTTTT
>.|TRBJ1-4|.|TRBV5-5
CASSLGVTNEKLFF
TGTGCCAGCAGCTTAGGGGTTACTAATGAAAAACTGTTTTTT
>.|TRBJ2-2|TRBD1|TRBV6-6
CASSSTGGRPGELFF
TGTGCCAGCAGTTCGACAGGGGGTCGTCCCGGGGAGCTGTTTTTT
>.|TRBJ1-6|.|TRBV6-5
CASSLTGTWDSPLHF
TGTGCCAGCAGTTTAACCGGGACTTGGGATTCACCCCTCCACTTT
>.|TRBJ2-1|TRBD2|TRBV4-2
CASSQLGSSGGDPNEQFF
TGTGCCAGCAGCCAACTGGGGTCTAGCGGGGGGGACCCCAATGAGCAGTTCTTC
>medium-sized|TRBJ1-1|.|TRBV2
CASSTGTDTEAFF
TGTGCCAGCAGCACTGGGACGGACACTGAAGCTTTCTTT
>.|TRBJ2-7|TRBD1|TRBV6-1
CASRESRQGYNEQYF
TGTGCCAGCAGGGAGAGCCGACAGGGTTACAACGAGCAGTACTTC
>.|TRBJ2-1|.|TRBV6-5
CASSYSQGSYNEQFF
TGTGCCAGCAGTTACTCACAGGGCTCCTACAATGAGCAGTTCTTC
>.|TRBJ1-1|.|TRBV6-1
CASSEGGLNTEAFF
TGTGCCAGCAGTGAAGGGGGACTTAACACTGAAGCTTTCTTT
>.|TRBJ2-3|TRBD2|TRBV5-8
CASSLGLAGADTQYF
TGTGCCAGCAGCTTAGGGCTAGCGGGCGCAGATACGCAGTATTTT
>.|TRBJ1-5|TRBD1|TRBV5-8
CASSQGQSFQPQHF
TGTGCCAGCAGCCAGGGACAGTCCTTCCAGCCCCAGCATTTT
>.|TRBJ1-3|.|TRBV15
CATSREGIGVRNTIYF
TGTGCCACCAGCAGAGAAGGGATCGGGGTGAGAAACACCATATATTTT
>once|TRBJ1-2|TRBD1|TRBV29-1
CSGGQDFDYGYTF
TGCAGTGGGGGACAGGACTTTGATTATGGCTACACCTTC